The sequence of this TCR beta chain was determined in a study of T cell repertoires in cytomegalovirus infection. This clonotype was seen a few times. Its antigen is still unknown. Findings of the study overall: Dominating the ex vivo response were HLA-C-restricted CMV-specific TCR beta clonotypes.

The V segment lost 7 bases and the J segment 5 bases; nucleotides outside the gene matches: 10. Germline V gives CDR1 LNHDA, CDR2 SQIVND (reference sequence). The CDR3 loop spans 14 amino acids. In TCRdb, the reads were re-called with MiXCR into one record per CDR3 protein. The table lists roughly 60,000 distinct CDR3 sequences, around 30% of them singletons. The chain links TRBV19 to TRBJ1-2; TRBD1 matches at 7 bases. The sequence was obtained from a human donor in good health (CMV status not recorded). Some clones in this sample may be carry-over from other donors' samples. The sequenced material came from PBMCs, sequenced either directly or after in vitro stimulation (not recorded which). In nucleotides, the CDR3 is TGTGCCAGTATCCACAGGGGAAACCTGTATGGCTACACCTTC. Encoded protein: CASIHRGNLYGYTF. The variable domain in full, completed from reference TRBV19 and TRBJ1-2, reads DGGITQSPKYLFRKEGQNVTLSCEQNLNHDAMYWYRQDPGQGLRLIYYSQIVNDFQKGDIAEGYSVSREKKESFPLTVTSAQKNPTAFYLCASIHRGNLYGYTFGSGTRLTVV.